This T cell receptor (beta chain) was sequenced in a study of vaccination and CD4 T cells after COVID-19. Overall study: Median time from second vaccine dose to sampling was just over 70 days (14 to 241).

Treatment meaning: roughly ten-day PBMC culture with coronavirus spike peptide pools or control peptides (ViraFEST assay). Expanded clonotypes were found by TCR sequencing after peptide-pool stimulation (ViraFEST). Cultures of PBMCs, some 2 million per well, were set up with 7.5 to 10 IU/ml IL-2 and around 9.8 ug/ml peptide pools. Once obtained from cultured CD4+ T cells, the DNA was sequenced using the Oncomine TCR Beta short-read assay. TCRdb called the PCR reads again in MiXCR, with one record for every CDR3 protein. The table shows 11,000 or so distinct CDR3 sequences, with 53% occurring only once. Germline lookup yields CDR1 SNHLY and CDR2 FYNNEI. CDR3 size: 15 residues. Trimming shortened V by 1 base and J by 5 bases, and 14 bases separated the two germline ends. With regard to this clonotype: Its specificity is not known.

This sequence joins TRBV2 and TRBJ1-1; no clear D gene. Source material: CD4+ T cells from blood, cultured in vitro. The clonotype was recovered from a human donor who had recovered from COVID-19. CDR3 coding DNA: TGTGCCAGCAGTGAAGGAGTGGGTTGGGTGACTGAAGCTTTCTTT. It encodes CASSEGVGWVTEAFF.